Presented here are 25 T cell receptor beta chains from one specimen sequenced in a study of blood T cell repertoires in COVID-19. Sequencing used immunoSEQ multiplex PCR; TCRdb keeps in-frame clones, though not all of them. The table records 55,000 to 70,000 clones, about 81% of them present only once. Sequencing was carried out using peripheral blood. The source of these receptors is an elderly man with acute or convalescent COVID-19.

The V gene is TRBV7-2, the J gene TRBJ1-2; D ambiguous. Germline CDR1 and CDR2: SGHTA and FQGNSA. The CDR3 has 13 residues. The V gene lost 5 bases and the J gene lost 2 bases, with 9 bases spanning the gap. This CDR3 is CASSPNGNYGYTF. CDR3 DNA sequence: TGTGCCAGCAGCCCCAACGGGAACTATGGCTACACCTTC.

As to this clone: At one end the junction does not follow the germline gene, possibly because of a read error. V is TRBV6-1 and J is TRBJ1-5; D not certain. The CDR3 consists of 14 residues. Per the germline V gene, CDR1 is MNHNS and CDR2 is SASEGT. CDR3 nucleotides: TGTGCCAGCAGGGAAGGGTCCTACAATCAGCCCCAGCATTTT. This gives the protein CASREGSYNQPQHF.

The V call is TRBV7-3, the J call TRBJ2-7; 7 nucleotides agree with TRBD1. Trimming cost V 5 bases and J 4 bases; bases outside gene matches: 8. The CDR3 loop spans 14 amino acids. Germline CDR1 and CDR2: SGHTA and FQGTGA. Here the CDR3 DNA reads TGTGCCAGCAGCGCAACAGGGGTGGCATACGAGCAGTACTTC. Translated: CASSATGVAYEQYF.

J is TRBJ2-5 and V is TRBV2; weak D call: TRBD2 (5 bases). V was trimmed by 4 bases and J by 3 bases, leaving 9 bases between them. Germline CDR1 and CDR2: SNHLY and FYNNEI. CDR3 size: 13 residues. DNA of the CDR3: TGTGCCAGCAGTGCGGGATGGAAAGAGACCCAGTACTTC. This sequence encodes CASSAGWKETQYF.

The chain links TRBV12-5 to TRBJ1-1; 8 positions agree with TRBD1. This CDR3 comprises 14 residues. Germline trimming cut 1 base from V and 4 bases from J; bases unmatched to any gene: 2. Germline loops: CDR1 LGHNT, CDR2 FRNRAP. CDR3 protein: CASGLGQGSTEAFF. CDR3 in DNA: TGTGCTAGTGGTTTGGGACAGGGGAGCACTGAAGCTTTCTTT.

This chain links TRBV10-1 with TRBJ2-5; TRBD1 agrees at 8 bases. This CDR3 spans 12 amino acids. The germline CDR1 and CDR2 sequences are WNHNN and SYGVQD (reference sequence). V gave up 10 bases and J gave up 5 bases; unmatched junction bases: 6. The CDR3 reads CANLRQGETQYF. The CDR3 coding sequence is TGCGCCAACCTCCGACAGGGGGAGACCCAGTACTTC.

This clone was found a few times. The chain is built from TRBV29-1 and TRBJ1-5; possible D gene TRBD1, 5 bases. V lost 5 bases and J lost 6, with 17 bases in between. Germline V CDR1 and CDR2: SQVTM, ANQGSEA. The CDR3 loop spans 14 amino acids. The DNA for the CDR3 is TGCAGCGTTTGTATCGGGGGTCAGAGTCAGCCCCAGCATTTT. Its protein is CSVCIGGQSQPQHF.

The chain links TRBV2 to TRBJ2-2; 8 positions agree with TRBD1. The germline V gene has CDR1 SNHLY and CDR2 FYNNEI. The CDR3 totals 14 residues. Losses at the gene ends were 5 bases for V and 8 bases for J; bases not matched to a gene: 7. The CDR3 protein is CASSWTGFGGELFF. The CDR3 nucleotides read TGTGCCAGCAGTTGGACAGGGTTTGGTGGGGAGCTGTTTTTT.

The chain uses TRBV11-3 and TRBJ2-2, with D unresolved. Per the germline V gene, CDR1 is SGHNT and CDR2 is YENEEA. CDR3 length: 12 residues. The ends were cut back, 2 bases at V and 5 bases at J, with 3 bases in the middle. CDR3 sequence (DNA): TGTGCCAGCAGCTTATCTACCGGGGAGCTGTTTTTT. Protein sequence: CASSLSTGELFF.

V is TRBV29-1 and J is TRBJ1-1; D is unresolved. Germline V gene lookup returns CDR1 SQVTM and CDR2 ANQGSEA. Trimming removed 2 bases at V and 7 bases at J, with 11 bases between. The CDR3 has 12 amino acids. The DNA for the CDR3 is TGCAGCGTTGAATGGCTTACCGATGAAGCTTTCTTT. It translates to CSVEWLTDEAFF.

The CDR3 sequence is CASSSGYTGELFF. CDR3 nucleotide sequence: TGTGCCAGCAGCTCAGGATACACCGGGGAGCTGTTTTTT. This chain uses TRBV7-2 with TRBJ2-2; D is ambiguous. Germline CDR1 is SGHTA and CDR2 is FQGNSA. This CDR3 contains 13 residues. Trimming stripped 4 bases from V and 3 bases from J, with 6 bases between.

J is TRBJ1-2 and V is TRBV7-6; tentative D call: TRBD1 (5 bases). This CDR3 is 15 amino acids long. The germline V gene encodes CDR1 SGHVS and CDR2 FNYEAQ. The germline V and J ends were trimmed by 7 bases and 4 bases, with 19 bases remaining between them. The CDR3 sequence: CASTPGPGISYGYTF. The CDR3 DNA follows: TGTGCCAGCACCCCAGGGCCCGGAATAAGCTATGGCTACACCTTC.

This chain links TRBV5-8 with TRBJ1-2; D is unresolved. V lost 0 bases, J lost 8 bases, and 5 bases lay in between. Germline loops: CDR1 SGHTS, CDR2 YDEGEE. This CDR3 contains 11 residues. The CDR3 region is CASSLVSGYTF. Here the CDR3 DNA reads TGTGCCAGCAGCTTGGTATCCGGCTACACCTTC.

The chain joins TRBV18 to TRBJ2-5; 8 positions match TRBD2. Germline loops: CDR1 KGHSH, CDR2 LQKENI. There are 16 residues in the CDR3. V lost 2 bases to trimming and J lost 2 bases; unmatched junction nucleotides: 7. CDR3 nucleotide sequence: TGTGCCAGCTCACCAGATTTAGCGGGGATTCAAGAGACCCAGTACTTC. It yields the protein CASSPDLAGIQETQYF.

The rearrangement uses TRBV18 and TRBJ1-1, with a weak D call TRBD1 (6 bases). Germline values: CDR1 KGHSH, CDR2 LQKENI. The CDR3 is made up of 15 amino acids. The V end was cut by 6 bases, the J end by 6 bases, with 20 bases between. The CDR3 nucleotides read TGTGCCAGCTCGAAGCGGGAAGGGGGTGGGGCTGAAGCTTTCTTT. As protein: CASSKREGGGAEAFF.

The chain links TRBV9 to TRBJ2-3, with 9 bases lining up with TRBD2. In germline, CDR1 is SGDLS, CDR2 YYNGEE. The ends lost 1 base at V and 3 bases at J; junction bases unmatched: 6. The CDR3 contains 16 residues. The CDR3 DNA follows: TGTGCCAGCAGCGTAACCCGAAGCGGGAGGACAGATACGCAGTATTTT. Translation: CASSVTRSGRTDTQYF.

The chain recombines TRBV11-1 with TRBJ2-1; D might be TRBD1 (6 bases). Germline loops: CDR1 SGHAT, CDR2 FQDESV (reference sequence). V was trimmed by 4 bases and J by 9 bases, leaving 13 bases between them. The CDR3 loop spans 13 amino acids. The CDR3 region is CASSSPGTTEQFF. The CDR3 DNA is TGTGCCAGCAGCTCTCCGGGGACAACTGAGCAGTTCTTC. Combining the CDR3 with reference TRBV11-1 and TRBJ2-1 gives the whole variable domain EAEVAQSPRYKITEKSQAVAFWCDPISGHATLYWYRQILGQGPELLVQFQDESVVDDSQLPKDRFSAERLKGVDSTLKIQPAELGDSAMYLCASSSPGTTEQFFGPGTRLTVL.

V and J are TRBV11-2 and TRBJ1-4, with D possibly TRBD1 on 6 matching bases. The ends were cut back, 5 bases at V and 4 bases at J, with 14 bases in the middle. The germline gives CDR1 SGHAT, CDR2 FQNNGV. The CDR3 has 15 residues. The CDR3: CASSLQTGFNEKLFF. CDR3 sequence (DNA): TGTGCCAGCAGCCTACAGACAGGTTTTAATGAAAAACTGTTTTTT.

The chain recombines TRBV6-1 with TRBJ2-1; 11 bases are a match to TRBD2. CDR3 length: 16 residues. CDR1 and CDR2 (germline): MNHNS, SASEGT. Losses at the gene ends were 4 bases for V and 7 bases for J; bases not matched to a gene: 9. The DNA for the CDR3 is TGTGCCAGCAGTGGAGCTCGACTAGCGGGACGGAATGAGCAGTTCTTC. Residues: CASSGARLAGRNEQFF.

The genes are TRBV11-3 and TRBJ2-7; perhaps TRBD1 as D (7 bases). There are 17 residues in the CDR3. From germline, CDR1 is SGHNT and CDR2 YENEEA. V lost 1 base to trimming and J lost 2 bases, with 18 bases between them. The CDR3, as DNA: TGTGCCAGCAGCTTAGCAAGGCCTCAGGGGGGCACCTACGAGCAGTACTTC. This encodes CASSLARPQGGTYEQYF.

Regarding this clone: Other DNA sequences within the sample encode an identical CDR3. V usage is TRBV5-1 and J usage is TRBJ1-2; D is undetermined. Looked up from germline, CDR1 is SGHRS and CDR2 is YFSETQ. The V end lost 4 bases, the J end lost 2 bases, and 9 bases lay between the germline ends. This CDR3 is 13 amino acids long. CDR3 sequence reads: CASSREANYGYTF. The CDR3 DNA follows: TGCGCCAGCAGCCGCGAAGCAAACTATGGCTACACCTTC.

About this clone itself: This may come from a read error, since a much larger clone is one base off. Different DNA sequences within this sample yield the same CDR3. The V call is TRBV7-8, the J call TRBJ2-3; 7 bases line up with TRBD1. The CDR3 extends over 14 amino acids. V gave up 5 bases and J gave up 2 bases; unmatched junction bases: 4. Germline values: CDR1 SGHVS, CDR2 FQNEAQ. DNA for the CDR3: TGTGCCAGCAGCCCGGGACAGATCACAGATACGCAGTATTTT. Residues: CASSPGQITDTQYF. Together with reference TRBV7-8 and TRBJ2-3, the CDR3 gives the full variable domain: GAGVSQSPRYKVAKRGQDVALRCDPISGHVSLFWYQQALGQGPEFLTYFQNEAQLDKSGLPSDRFFAERPEGSVSTLKIQRTQQEDSAVYLCASSPGQITDTQYFGPGTRLTVL.

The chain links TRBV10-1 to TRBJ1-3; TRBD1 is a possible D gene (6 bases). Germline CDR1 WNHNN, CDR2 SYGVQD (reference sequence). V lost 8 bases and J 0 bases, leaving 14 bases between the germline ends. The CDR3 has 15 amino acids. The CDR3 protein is CASLKQGSSGNTIYF. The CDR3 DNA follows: TGCGCCAGCCTTAAACAGGGATCCTCTGGAAACACCATATATTTT.

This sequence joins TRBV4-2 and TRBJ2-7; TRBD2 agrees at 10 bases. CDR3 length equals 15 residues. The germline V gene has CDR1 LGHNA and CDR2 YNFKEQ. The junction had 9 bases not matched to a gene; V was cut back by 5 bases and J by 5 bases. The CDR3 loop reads CASSVGGLAIDEQYF. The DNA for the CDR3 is TGTGCCAGCAGCGTAGGGGGACTAGCGATCGACGAGCAGTACTTC.

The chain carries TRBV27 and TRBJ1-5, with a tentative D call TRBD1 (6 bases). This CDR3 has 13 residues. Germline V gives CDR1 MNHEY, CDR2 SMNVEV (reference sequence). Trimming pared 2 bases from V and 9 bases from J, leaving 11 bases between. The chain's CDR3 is CASSLEGGGPQHF. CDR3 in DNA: TGTGCCAGCAGTTTAGAGGGAGGGGGGCCCCAGCATTTT.